This T cell receptor (beta chain) comes out of a study of cytomegalovirus exposure and HLA in healthy donors (TCRdb year 2017). Background for the entire study: An earlier analysis of roughly 500 of the donors reported roughly 300 Gb of sequence data and 117 million unique TCR beta sequences obtained from approximately 180 million T cells. Approximately 330 gigabases of sequencing data and 91 million or so unique TCR sequences made up an early release that covered under 750 HLA-typed donors. Of the approximately 400 genotyped donors, around 81% fell in the genetic ancestry cluster associated with self-reported Caucasian donors. The study aimed to test whether cataloging public T cell receptors could reveal signatures of past pathogen exposure. The study used immunosequencing to profile the T cell repertoires of more than 650 subjects and linked those repertoires to cytomegalovirus serostatus. Along with the approximately 650-subject first cohort, a separate validation cohort of 120 different subjects was used. To predict cytomegalovirus infection status, the study combined high-throughput TCR immunosequencing, statistical association of individual TCRs with disease status, and machine learning. A later analysis re-examined previously published TCR beta repertoires from just over 650 donors and added high-resolution HLA genotyping to investigate patterns of TCR occurrence. Rather than drawing on any new phenotypic data, the later analysis identified candidate immune exposures from TCR beta sequences and the way those sequences occurred across donors. To decide whether each TCR beta V gene segment behaved as functional or pseudogenic, an earlier analysis of some 580 of the donors relied on high-throughput TCR beta sequencing. Donor age, sex, ethnicity and CMV serostatus were compiled alongside the repertoire data. Genome-wide SNP genotypes for about three fifths of the roughly 700 donors were used in a later genetic analysis, which treated that subset as a discovery cohort. All discovery cohort repertoires had been generated on a single sequencing platform. Class I and class II HLA loci were covered by the typing at four-digit resolution. The number of typed donors differed by locus: about 629-640 for A, B, C, DRB1 and DQB1; 522 for DQA1; approximately 610 for DPA1; and roughly 450 for DPB1. Four or five DR-DQ haplotypes were handled as single units for association and clustering because linkage in the cohort was strong. Among around 400 genotyped donors of the cohort, an average of about 220,000 unique TCR beta nucleotide sequences was sequenced per donor, of which about 18% were non-productive. Study-level results and caveats: A later analysis found that most CMV-associated TCR beta chains appeared HLA-restricted, with HLA associations seemingly driven largely by CMV exposure. According to a later analysis, parvovirus B19, influenza, CMV and Epstein-Barr virus appeared linked to several top co-occurrence clusters. The sequencing pipeline was judged likely to have produced a cluster of highly shared sequence variants as a technical artifact. The authors suggested that the approach could potentially be generalized to other disease states and immunological phenotypes. The earlier analysis of about 600 of the donors excluded roughly 17 rarely observed V segments, including chromosome 9 orphons, because counts were too low. Three of the identified cytomegalovirus-associated TCR beta chains were confirmed in vitro to be specific for cytomegalovirus antigens. A total of fewer than 200 TCR beta chains were listed by the study as associated with cytomegalovirus. A later analysis found that HLA-associated TCR beta chains were more clonally expanded and had lower generation probabilities than equally common non-associated chains. A further reported finding was that TCR beta sequences accurately predicted the HLA-A and HLA-B alleles for most subjects in the first cohort. Linkage disequilibrium might explain the correlated functional status among segregating V segments, but an unknown experimental factor could not be excluded. Across donors, most TCR sequences were observed very rarely, whereas some public TCRs were present in many individuals. In this cohort, only TCR beta chains were sequenced, and detectable features were limited by the absence of alpha or paired-chain data. Because HLA typing was missing for some donors at each locus, association tests included only the typed subset. In an earlier analysis of 587 of the donors, most TCR beta V segments appeared in productive rearrangements about 87% or about 30% of the time, broadly matching IMGT annotations. Some IMGT-functional V segments, including TRBV6-2 and TRBV6-3, could not be told apart with the 87-base-pair reads, so those segments were excluded. A later analysis associated about 17,000 TCR beta sequences with specific HLA alleles at a false discovery rate of 0.05. A later analysis found that TCR association rates varied across HLA loci, with DRB1 alleles showing the most associated TCRs and HLA-C alleles the fewest. Presence/absence analyses assumed roughly uniform sequencing depth across donors, an assumption that may not hold. A later genetic analysis associated a missense DCLRE1C variant with V-gene and J-gene trimming of TCR beta chains, and an independent cohort replicated the association. When HLA alleles, especially DR and DQ, strongly co-occurred, TCR associations were difficult to assign to individual alleles. Cytomegalovirus status was reported to be diagnosed by the classifier with high specificity and sensitivity in both the original and validation cohorts. According to a later genetic analysis, donors in an Asian-associated ancestry cluster had fewer N-insertions in productive TCRs than the roughly 700-donor mean. For the cohort, immune exposure information was limited to CMV serostatus.

Germline trimming: 5 bases from V, 2 bases from J; junction bases outside gene matches: 8. Taken from the germline V gene (reference sequence), the CDR1 and CDR2 loops are LNHDA and SQIVND. Taken from cysteine to phenylalanine, the CDR3 has 15 residues. Only CDR3 DNA remains: 45 bases, in frame from the first base. Details on this clone: The clone's antigen remains unknown. Per-base qualities were not stored, and no clone one base away is much larger.

The library relied on the immunoSEQ multiplex PCR assay. The multiplex PCR relied on a mix of 60 forward primers for TCR Vbeta segments and 13 reverse primers for TCR Jbeta segments. A multiplex PCR assay on genomic DNA amplified the CDR3 region of rearranged TCR beta genes. The Illumina HiSeq System was used to sequence the amplified TCR beta libraries as 87-base-pair reads. Under the source paper's analysis protocol: Across the roughly 640 repertoires, a later analysis counted some 81 million unique TCR beta chains, approximately 12 million of which were shared by at least two donors. Raw reads were error-corrected and collapsed into unique sequences with a nearest-neighbor algorithm that merged closely related sequences to remove PCR and sequencing errors. To assign V, D and J gene segments, CDR3 sequences were aligned to IMGT reference sequences. For a sequence to be retained, a match of at least six nucleotides was required to both a V gene segment and a J gene segment. A rearrangement counted as productive if the CDR3 had no stop codons and remained in frame with V and J, and every other rearrangement counted as non-productive. CDR3 was defined according to IMGT convention as the region running from the second conserved V-encoded cysteine to the conserved J-encoded phenylalanine. The earlier analysis of roughly 590 of the donors excluded sequences that lacked an unambiguous match to a single V gene segment. In an earlier analysis of several hundred of the donors, V segments were called functional above 56.7% productive rearrangements and were called segregating when the between-donor standard deviation exceeded 5%. A statistical classification framework was developed to diagnose cytomegalovirus status using the catalog of TCR beta chain sequences. In a later analysis, TCR nucleotide sequences were compared against IMGT/GENE-DB human TR gene sequences so that V and J genes could be assigned. A later analysis assigned CDR3 sequences and most-parsimonious VDJ recombination scenarios with the TCRdist pipeline. In a later analysis, every TCR beta chain was defined by the combination of its CDR3 amino acid sequence and its V-gene family, and reads without a unique V-gene family were dropped. To address suspected cross-contamination and a sequencing artifact, a later analysis removed 592 highly shared, low-generation-probability nucleotide sequences. In a later analysis, a clonal expansion index was calculated for each public chain from normalized within-repertoire ranks of inferred template counts. In a later analysis, generation probabilities were computed with a VDJ recombination model fitted to out-of-frame rearrangements, and the resulting probabilities were checked against IGoR. Hypergeometric tests were used in a later analysis to score TCR-TCR, TCR-HLA and TCR-CMV co-occurrence, with a repertoire-size bias correction applied to the TCR pairs. A later analysis estimated false discovery rates by permuting HLA or CMV assignments 20 times. In a later analysis, co-occurring TCRs were grouped with DBSCAN, and TCRdist sequence similarity was added when clustering was performed within HLA-allele-positive subsets. For co-occurrence clustering, repertoires with fewer than 30,000 or more than 120,000 public chains were excluded, along with a handful of repertoires with anomalous nucleotide sharing. As stored in TCRdb, this immuneACCESS dataset retains in-frame rearrangements with V and J assigned. A fraction of the clones does not appear; measured against another copy, unresolved V genes explain less than half of the discrepancy, and the remainder lacks a known reason. V and J calls and clone size follow that table, whereas D and trimming were derived from the DNA. The sample yields 150,000 to 200,000 clones; approximately 81% were counted once. Of the sample, 1% falls within the top ten clones.

In total, approximately 700 healthy bone marrow donors made up the cohort. At the time of sampling, every cohort member was nominally healthy, though immune exposures that went unrecorded were likely present. The donor tested CMV seronegative and was one of the 352 seronegative cohort members. A peripheral blood sample was provided by each donor, and peripheral blood mononuclear cells were used for TCR beta sequencing. Genomic DNA extraction from the blood cell samples was performed with the Qiagen DNeasy Blood Extraction Kit. The sequencing sample was made of PBMCs. The chain links TRBV19 with TRBJ1-2; TRBD1 matches 7 bases in the middle. The TCR sequence derives from a boy between 2 and 10 years old in good health and CMV-seronegative. At the DNA level, the sequence is TGTGCCAGTAGTCCCCGACAGGGATCAAACTATGGCTACACCTTC. Translation gives CASSPRQGSNYGYTF.